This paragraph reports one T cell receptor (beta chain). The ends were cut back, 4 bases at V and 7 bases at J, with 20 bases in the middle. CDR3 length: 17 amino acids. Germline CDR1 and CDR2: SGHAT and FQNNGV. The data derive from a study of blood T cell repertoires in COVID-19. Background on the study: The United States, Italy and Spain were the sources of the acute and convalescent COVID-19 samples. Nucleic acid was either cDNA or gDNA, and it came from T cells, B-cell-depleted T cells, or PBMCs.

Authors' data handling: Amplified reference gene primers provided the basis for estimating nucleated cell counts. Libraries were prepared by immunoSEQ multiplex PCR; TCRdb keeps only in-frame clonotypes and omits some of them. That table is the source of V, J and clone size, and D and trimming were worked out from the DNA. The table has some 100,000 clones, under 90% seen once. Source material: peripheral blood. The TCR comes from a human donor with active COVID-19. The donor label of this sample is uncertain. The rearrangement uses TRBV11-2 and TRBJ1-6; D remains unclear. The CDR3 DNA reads TGTGCCAGCAGCTCGAACCATAGATCTGTCTCGAATTCACCCCTCCACTTT. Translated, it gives CASSSNHRSVSNSPLHF.